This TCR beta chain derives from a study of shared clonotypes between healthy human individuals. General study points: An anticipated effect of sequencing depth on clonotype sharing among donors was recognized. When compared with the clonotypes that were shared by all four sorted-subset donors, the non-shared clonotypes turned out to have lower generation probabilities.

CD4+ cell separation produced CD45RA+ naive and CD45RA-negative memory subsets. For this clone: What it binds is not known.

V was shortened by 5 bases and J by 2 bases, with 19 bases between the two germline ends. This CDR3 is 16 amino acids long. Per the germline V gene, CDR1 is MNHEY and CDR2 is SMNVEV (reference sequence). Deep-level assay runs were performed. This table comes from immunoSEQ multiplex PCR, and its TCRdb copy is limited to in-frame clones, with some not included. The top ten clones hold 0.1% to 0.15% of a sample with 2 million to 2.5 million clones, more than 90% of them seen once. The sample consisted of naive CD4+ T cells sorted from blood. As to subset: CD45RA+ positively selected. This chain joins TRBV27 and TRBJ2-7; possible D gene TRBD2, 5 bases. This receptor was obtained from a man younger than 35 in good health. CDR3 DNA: TGTGCCAGCAGTAGGGAACGCGGGTACCTTGCCTACGAGCAGTACTTC. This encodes CASSRERGYLAYEQYF.